This is a list of T cell receptor beta chains from one sample in a study of vaccination effects on CD4 cells after COVID-19. Their cognate antigens are unknown. TCRdb's table, derived via immunoSEQ multiplex PCR, lists solely in-frame clones and lacks some. The repertoire has under 85,000 clones, around 76% of them found once; the top ten carry more than 1.5%. This material consisted of CD4+ T cells from PBMCs cultured with HCoV-229E spike peptides, taken before COVID-19 vaccination. These receptors all come from a human donor who received a COVID-19 vaccine. Each CDR3 is given with its conserved first and last residue. The order of the fields is J gene, clone size, V gene, CDR3 protein. Size is stated for part of the rows, as once, few or many counts, or as a class when the clone is expanded.

TRBJ2-2 NA TRBV24-1 CATSDLSVNTGELFF
TRBJ1-1 NA TRBV6-2/TRBV6-3 CASSWGDLGGTEAFF
TRBJ1-6 NA TRBV6-5 CASSLTGTASSPLHF
TRBJ2-1 NA TRBV29-1 CSVGRTGVAGNEQFF
TRBJ1-3 NA TRBV10-3 CAISVDRVRNTIYF
TRBJ1-5 few TRBV5-3 CARSLTGQDGGNQPQHF
TRBJ1-6 NA TRBV18 CASRGQGGDSPLHF
TRBJ2-5 NA TRBV5-1 CASSPGTSQETQYF
TRBJ1-4 NA TRBV6-1 CASSEDREEKLFF
TRBJ1-1 NA TRBV6-5 CASSLTAQMNTEAFF
TRBJ1-4 NA TRBV5-1 CASSLSATTNEKLFF
TRBJ2-1 NA TRBV19 CASSSYTGGGRDNEQFF
TRBJ1-3 few TRBV9 CASSVEGANTIYF
TRBJ2-1 NA TRBV10-3 CAISEFGTDNNEQFF
TRBJ2-5 NA TRBV6-4 CAITEPTGDKYF
TRBJ1-2 NA TRBV5-1 CASSLGQGGDYTF
TRBJ1-6 NA TRBV18 CASSTDIGVSPLHF
TRBJ1-5 few TRBV19 CASTLFHSNQPQHF
TRBJ2-1 NA TRBV4-2 CASSQGSGGSNEQFF
TRBJ2-4 NA TRBV5-1 CASSPRGSGGGNIQYF
TRBJ2-3 NA TRBV7-6 CASSLGTGSSTDTQYF
TRBJ2-1 few TRBV7-2 CASSLPVMDEQFF
TRBJ1-2 once TRBV14 CASSRGDRGDGYTF
TRBJ2-2 few TRBV19 CASSIPGLAGGLTGELFF
TRBJ2-2 NA TRBV7-2 CASSPGSNTGELFF
TRBJ1-5 NA TRBV6-5 CASGRTGGGPQHF
TRBJ2-5 once TRBV6-6 CASSLIAEETQYF